Each of the 5 T cell receptor beta chains below was sequenced from the same sample in a study of Ad26.COV2.S vaccination and SARS-CoV-2 variants. The data were produced by immunoSEQ multiplex PCR, yet TCRdb's version contains in-frame clones alone and is incomplete. The sample records 100,000 or so clones, 60% to 85% being singletons. The sample consisted of peripheral blood, taken after recovery from COVID-19. The receptors here all came from a human donor who had recovered from COVID-19.

The chain carries TRBV9 and TRBJ2-1; 13 bases are shared with TRBD2. The CDR3 is 17 residues long. J was trimmed by 4 bases and V by 0 bases; bases with no gene match: 4. The germline CDR1 and CDR2 sequences are SGDLS and YYNGEE. CDR3 amino acids: CASSVGATSGGYNEQFF. CDR3 coding DNA: TGTGCCAGCAGCGTAGGGGCGACTAGCGGGGGGTACAATGAGCAGTTCTTC.

The chain recombines TRBV6-5 with TRBJ2-1, with D possibly being TRBD1 (5 bases). The CDR3 totals 13 residues. The germline gives CDR1 MNHEY, CDR2 SVGAGI. V lost 6 bases and J lost 7, with 13 bases in between. The DNA for the CDR3 is TGTGCCAGCAGATTTCAGGGTGGGAATGAGCAGTTCTTC. It translates to CASRFQGGNEQFF.

J is TRBJ1-4 and V is TRBV19, with unresolved D. The germline V gene encodes CDR1 LNHDA and CDR2 SQIVND (reference sequence). V was shortened by 10 bases and J by 8 bases, with 17 bases between the two germline ends. The CDR3 totals 13 residues. The CDR3: CATEGGVNEKLFF. CDR3 DNA sequence: TGTGCCACCGAGGGAGGCGTAAACGAAAAACTGTTTTTT. Full variable domain (outside the CDR3, taken from reference TRBV19 and TRBJ1-4): DGGITQSPKYLFRKEGQNVTLSCEQNLNHDAMYWYRQDPGQGLRLIYYSQIVNDFQKGDIAEGYSVSREKKESFPLTVTSAQKNPTAFYLCATEGGVNEKLFFGSGTQLSVL.

The rearrangement links TRBV11-2 to TRBJ2-1; D might be TRBD2 (6 bases). The CDR3 has 11 residues. Germline lookup yields CDR1 SGHAT and CDR2 FQNNGV. V was shortened by 5 bases and J by 10 bases, with 9 bases between the two germline ends. The DNA of the CDR3 is TGTGCCAGCAGCCCAGGACTAGAGCAGTTCTTC. The encoded protein is CASSPGLEQFF.

The chain combines TRBV10-3 with TRBJ2-7; a weak D match, TRBD1 (7 bases). The CDR3 totals 14 residues. Deletions cut 5 bases from V and 5 bases from J, with 16 bases between. The germline CDR1 and CDR2 sequences are ENHRY and SYGVKD. CDR3 in amino acids: CAISRTGREDEQYF. The CDR3 DNA sequence: TGTGCCATCAGTCGGACAGGCAGGGAGGACGAGCAGTACTTC.